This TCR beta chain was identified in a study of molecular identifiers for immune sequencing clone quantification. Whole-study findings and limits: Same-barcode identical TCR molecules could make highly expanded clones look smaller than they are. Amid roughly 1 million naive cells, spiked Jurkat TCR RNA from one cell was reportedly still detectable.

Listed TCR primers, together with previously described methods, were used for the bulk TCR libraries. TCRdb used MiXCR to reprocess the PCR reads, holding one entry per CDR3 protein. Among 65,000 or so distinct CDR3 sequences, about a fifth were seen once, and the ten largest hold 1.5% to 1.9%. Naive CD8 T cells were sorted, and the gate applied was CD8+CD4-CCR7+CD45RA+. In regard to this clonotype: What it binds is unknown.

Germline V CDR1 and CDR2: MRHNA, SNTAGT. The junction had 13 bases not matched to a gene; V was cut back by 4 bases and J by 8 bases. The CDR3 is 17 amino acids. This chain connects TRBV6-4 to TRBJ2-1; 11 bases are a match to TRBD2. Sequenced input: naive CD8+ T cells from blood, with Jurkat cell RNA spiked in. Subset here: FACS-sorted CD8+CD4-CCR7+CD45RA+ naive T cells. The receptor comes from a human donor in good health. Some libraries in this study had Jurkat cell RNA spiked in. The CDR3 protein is CASSGRWPSGRRDEQFF. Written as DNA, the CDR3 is TGTGCCAGCAGTGGGAGGTGGCCTAGCGGGAGGAGGGATGAGCAGTTCTTC.